These 25 T cell receptor beta chains were all obtained from the same sample, sequenced in a study of regulatory T cells in long-lasting Graves disease. Described time point: persistent/refractory GD, antithyroid drugs over 5 years with positive TRAb. Extracted RNA from PBMCs served as the source of the TCR library. Through Arm-PCR of CDR3 regions and iRepertoire HTBI primers, TCR beta libraries were built. TCRdb passed the multiplex PCR reads through MiXCR, listing each CDR3 protein once. The table lists 450,000 or so distinct CDR3 sequences, less than 25% of them singletons. Source: peripheral blood mononuclear cells (PBMCs), taken when the disease was refractory, from a patient treated with antithyroid drugs. These receptors were obtained from a female donor with Graves disease.

J is TRBJ2-2 and V is TRBV4-2; tentative D call: TRBD1 (6 bases). The V end lost 3 bases, the J end lost 3 bases, and 11 bases lay between the germline ends. Germline V gives CDR1 LGHNA, CDR2 YNFKEQ. The CDR3 consists of 15 residues. CDR3 bases: TGTGCCAGCAGCCACGAAAGACAGGACACCGGGGAGCTGTTTTTT. Its protein product is CASSHERQDTGELFF.

This clonotype has more than one count but fewer than ten. J is TRBJ1-1 and V is TRBV5-4; D is possibly TRBD1 (5 bases). This CDR3 is 15 amino acids long. With 4 bases removed from V and 1 base from J, the gap between germline ends came to 14 bases. The germline gives CDR1 SGHNT, CDR2 YYREEE (reference sequence). CDR3 sequence (DNA): TGTGCCAGCAGCCCGGTCGGGGGGTCGAACACTGAAGCTTTCTTT. Protein sequence: CASSPVGGSNTEAFF. Full variable domain (remainder filled in from reference TRBV5-4 and TRBJ1-1): ETGVTQSPTHLIKTRGQQVTLRCSSQSGHNTVSWYQQALGQGPQFIFQYYREEENGRGNFPPRFSGLQFPNYSSELNVNALELDDSALYLCASSPVGGSNTEAFFGQGTRLTVV.

In regard to this clonotype: A much larger clonotype is one base distant, so this may be a read error. The CDR3 end shows no conserved phenylalanine or tryptophan, and so a read error is likely. The CDR3 nucleotides read TGTGCCAGCAGCCAGGGACAGGCTCAGGAGACCCAGTACTCC. Its protein is CASSQGQAQETQYS. The chain combines TRBV11-2 with TRBJ2-5; TRBD1 aligns across 8 bases. Germline-derived CDR1 and CDR2 are SGHAT and FQNNGV. J lost 5 bases, V lost 5 bases, and 7 bases had no gene match. This CDR3 comprises 14 residues.

The chain recombines TRBV25-1 with TRBJ2-2; D unresolved. CDR3 length: 12 residues. V shed 7 bases and J shed 4 bases, with 7 bases lying between them. Germline loops: CDR1 MGHDK, CDR2 SYGVNS. CDR3 amino acids: CASTPSTGELFF. In DNA, the CDR3 is TGTGCCAGCACCCCCAGCACCGGGGAGCTGTTTTTT.

The table lists this clonotype with many counts. This rearrangement joins TRBV11-1 to TRBJ1-6; D might be TRBD1 (6 bases). The CDR3 runs to 16 residues. Looked up from germline, CDR1 is SGHAT and CDR2 is FQDESV (reference sequence). V lost 3 bases to trimming and J lost 0 bases, with 9 bases between them. DNA of the CDR3: TGTGCCAGCAGCTTGGAGGACAGCTCCTATAATTCACCCCTCCACTTT. It codes for CASSLEDSSYNSPLHF.

In its sample, this clonotype was seen many times. This rearrangement joins TRBV28 to TRBJ1-2, with TRBD1 matching 9 bases. The CDR3 is made up of 16 amino acids. The germline CDR1 and CDR2 sequences are MDHEN and SYDVKM. Germline trimming cut 8 bases from V and 2 bases from J; bases unmatched to any gene: 12. The DNA of the CDR3 is TGTGCCAGCGGGGATCCCGGGACAGGGAGCAACTATGGCTACACCTTC. It translates to CASGDPGTGSNYGYTF.

This clonotype has at least ten counts. V usage is TRBV28 and J usage is TRBJ1-1; tentative D call: TRBD1 (6 bases). V lost 2 bases to trimming and J lost 0 bases, with 10 bases between them. Germline CDR1 is MDHEN and CDR2 is SYDVKM. The CDR3 spans 15 residues. CDR3 amino acids: CASSLGRGVNTEAFF. The CDR3 coding sequence is TGTGCCAGCAGTTTAGGCAGGGGAGTGAACACTGAAGCTTTCTTT. Using reference TRBV28 and TRBJ1-1 for the parts outside the CDR3, the full variable domain is DVKVTQSSRYLVKRTGEKVFLECVQDMDHENMFWYRQDPGLGLRLIYFSYDVKMKEKGDIPEGYSVSREKKERFSLILESASTNQTSMYLCASSLGRGVNTEAFFGQGTRLTVV.

The chain uses TRBV19 and TRBJ2-7; the match to TRBD2 covers 10 bases. From germline, CDR1 is LNHDA and CDR2 SQIVND (reference sequence). With V trimmed by 9 bases and J by 6 bases, 11 bases remained unmatched. CDR3 length: 14 residues. CDR3 in DNA: TGTGCCAGCCGAGGGCTAGCGGGAGTCGCCGAGCAGTACTTC. Translating it yields CASRGLAGVAEQYF.

The CDR3 bases are TGTGCCAGCAGCGTACAATCTGATTCGGATACGCAGTATTTT. Encoded protein: CASSVQSDSDTQYF. The chain uses TRBV9 and TRBJ2-3; D not certain. The germline V gene has CDR1 SGDLS and CDR2 YYNGEE. Between the trimmed V and J ends, which lost 1 base and 6 bases, there was a span of 12 bases. The CDR3 contains 14 residues.

Of note for this clonotype: Given a much more abundant clone one base away, this may be a read error. J is TRBJ1-5 and V is TRBV28; the match to TRBD1 covers 7 bases. Trimming at V came to 6 bases and at J to 1 base, leaving 6 bases not matched to a gene. This CDR3 comprises 15 residues. Germline V CDR1 and CDR2: MDHEN, SYDVKM. CDR3 nucleotides: TGTGCCAGCAGATCGAGACAGGGAAGCAATCAGCCCCAGCATTTT. Translating gives CASRSRQGSNQPQHF.

In its sample, this clonotype was seen many times. The chain recombines TRBV28 with TRBJ1-1, with a possible D match to TRBD1 (5 bases). The CDR3 totals 12 residues. V was pared by 3 bases and J by 7 bases, with 9 bases between. Looked up from germline, CDR1 is MDHEN and CDR2 is SYDVKM. The CDR3 sequence: CASSFSGGEAFF. CDR3 DNA: TGTGCCAGCAGTTTTTCCGGGGGTGAAGCTTTCTTT. Drawing the rest from reference TRBV28 and TRBJ1-1, the complete variable domain is DVKVTQSSRYLVKRTGEKVFLECVQDMDHENMFWYRQDPGLGLRLIYFSYDVKMKEKGDIPEGYSVSREKKERFSLILESASTNQTSMYLCASSFSGGEAFFGQGTRLTVV.

In its sample, this clonotype was seen many times. This chain links TRBV12-3 or TRBV12-4 with TRBJ2-2, with TRBD2 matching over 16 bases. The CDR3 consists of 19 residues. The V and J ends lost 4 bases and 4 bases, in that order; junction bases with no gene match: 9. CDR3 DNA sequence: TGTGCCAGCAGTTCTCCGGGACTAGCGGGAGGGTTCCGCACCGGGGAGCTGTTTTTT. This encodes CASSSPGLAGGFRTGELFF.

On this clonotype: Since a much larger clone is just one base distant, this may be a read error. The conserved closing phenylalanine or tryptophan is absent in this CDR3, likely reflecting a read error. The genes are TRBV7-2 and TRBJ1-1, with 11 positions matching TRBD1. Germline V gene data show CDR1 as SGHTA and CDR2 as FQGNSA. V lost 5 bases and J lost 5; bases outside the gene matches: 13. This CDR3 region has 17 residues. CDR3 in amino acids: CASSLHLGQGVETEAFL. As DNA, the CDR3 is TGTGCCAGCAGCCTCCACCTGGGACAGGGGGTTGAGACTGAAGCTTTCCTT.

In its sample, this clonotype was seen many times. This sequence joins TRBV6-5 and TRBJ1-1; D unresolved. V was trimmed by 4 bases and J by 1 base, leaving 10 bases between them. This CDR3 has 14 residues. Germline V gives CDR1 MNHEY, CDR2 SVGAGI. CDR3 DNA: TGTGCCAGCAGTTCCTGGGAGGGGAACACTGAAGCTTTCTTT. It specifies CASSSWEGNTEAFF.

The table lists this clonotype with many counts. The rearrangement links TRBV12-3 or TRBV12-4 to TRBJ1-1; TRBD1 agrees at 7 bases. The CDR3 consists of 14 residues. J gave up 6 bases and V 3 bases, and 7 bases lay outside the gene matches. This CDR3 is CASSFTGQGAEAFF. CDR3 sequence (DNA): TGTGCCAGCAGTTTTACAGGGCAGGGGGCTGAAGCTTTCTTT.

The chain is built from TRBV12-3 or TRBV12-4 and TRBJ2-7; 8 bases are a match to TRBD2. CDR3 length: 13 amino acids. Trimming removed 9 bases from V and 8 bases from J; junction bases left unmatched: 12. The CDR3 spells CASKGGSGIKQYF. CDR3 DNA sequence: TGTGCCAGTAAGGGGGGTAGCGGGATCAAGCAGTACTTC.

Only a few counts were recorded for this clonotype. The rearrangement joins TRBV7-2 to TRBJ1-1, with D unresolved. Germline CDR1 reads SGHTA; CDR2 reads FQGNSA. This CDR3 is 12 amino acids long. V lost 1 base to trimming and J lost 7 bases, with 7 bases between them. The CDR3 bases are TGTGCCAGCAGCTTAGACGTCGGTGAAGCTTTCTTT. Residues: CASSLDVGEAFF.

Concerning this clonotype itself: One base away lies a much larger clone, so this may be a sequencing read error. This rearrangement joins TRBV6-1 to TRBJ2-4; either TRBD1 or TRBD2 may supply D (5 bases each). Germline values: CDR1 MNHNS, CDR2 SASEGT. The CDR3 spans 13 residues. This CDR3 reads CASWGPPGNTQYF. For the CDR3, the DNA is TGTGCCAGTTGGGGACCCCCAGGGAACACTCAGTACTTC.

The chain recombines TRBV15 with TRBJ1-6; D unclear. Germline V gene sequence: CDR1 LNHNV, CDR2 YYDKDF (reference sequence). The V and J ends lost 0 bases and 9 bases respectively, with 6 bases between them. The CDR3 length is 13 residues. Here the CDR3 reads CATSRERVSPLHF. Here the CDR3 DNA reads TGTGCCACCAGCAGAGAAAGGGTTTCACCCCTCCACTTT. The whole variable domain, remainder taken from reference TRBV15 and TRBJ1-6, is DAMVIQNPRYQVTQFGKPVTLSCSQTLNHNVMYWYQQKSSQAPKLLFHYYDKDFNNEADTPDNFQSRRPNTSFCFLDIRSPGLGDTAMYLCATSRERVSPLHFGNGTRLTVT.

This clonotype was counted ten times or more. The chain links TRBV6-2 or TRBV6-3 to TRBJ2-7; the match to TRBD2 covers 8 bases. Germline V gene lookup returns CDR1 MNHEY and CDR2 SVGEGT. This CDR3 is built from 15 residues. V shed 6 bases, J shed 3 bases, and the junction held 10 bases outside the gene matches. The CDR3 DNA reads as TGTGCCAGCAGACTCAGCGGGAGCCTCCACTACGAGCAGTACTTC. Translated: CASRLSGSLHYEQYF.

This clonotype was counted between two and nine times. This chain joins TRBV6-1 and TRBJ1-2; D not resolved. The CDR3 contains 13 residues. The ends were cut back, 6 bases at V and 7 bases at J, with 15 bases in the middle. Germline V CDR1 and CDR2: MNHNS, SASEGT. In nucleotides, the CDR3 is TGTGCCAGCAGGGACCCGGGGAACCCTGGCTACACCTTC. It translates to CASRDPGNPGYTF.

This clonotype was found many times. CDR3 protein: CASRGNRENTEAFF. The CDR3 region has the DNA TGTGCCAGCAGGGGGAACAGGGAAAACACTGAAGCTTTCTTT. This rearrangement joins TRBV6-1 to TRBJ1-1; D perhaps matches TRBD1 (6 bases). CDR1 MNHNS and CDR2 SASEGT come from the germline V gene. This CDR3 contains 14 residues. V was cut by 6 bases and J by 2 bases, with 13 bases left in between.

This chain links TRBV6-4 with TRBJ1-2, with 9 bases fitting TRBD1. This CDR3 is built from 16 residues. Germline CDR1 reads MRHNA; CDR2 reads SNTAGT. The junction had 13 bases not matched to a gene; V was cut back by 5 bases and J by 6 bases. The CDR3 nucleotides read TGTGCCAGCAGTCAAGTACCGCGGGACAGGGTGGATGGCTACACCTTC. It encodes CASSQVPRDRVDGYTF.

This CDR3 reads CSAMDQPTWEAFF. DNA for the CDR3: TGCAGTGCTATGGACCAACCTACATGGGAGGCTTTCTTT. This chain uses TRBV20-1 with TRBJ1-1; unclear D gene. The CDR3 is 13 amino acids. Germline values: CDR1 DFQATT, CDR2 SNEGSKA (reference sequence). Trimming pared 4 bases from V and 11 bases from J, leaving 20 bases between.

This clonotype was observed a few times. The V and J genes are TRBV7-9 and TRBJ1-3; TRBD1 is a possible D gene (6 bases). Germline V lookup: CDR1 SEHNR, CDR2 FQNEAQ (reference sequence). CDR3 length equals 17 residues. Trimming removed 3 bases at V and 4 bases at J, with 19 bases between. CDR3: CASSFAKPGQRGNTIYF. The CDR3 region has the DNA TGTGCCAGCAGCTTCGCCAAACCGGGACAAAGAGGAAACACCATATATTTT.